This TCR beta chain was documented in a study of blood T cell repertoires in COVID-19. This clone turned up a few times. The V end was cut by 5 bases, the J end by 1 base, with 9 bases between. Per the germline V gene, CDR1 is MGHRA and CDR2 is YSYEKL. The CDR3 consists of 13 residues. Per the original data handling: Using reference gene primer amplification, nucleated cell counts were estimated. TCRdb's copy holds only in-frame clones and misses some; the assay was immunoSEQ multiplex PCR. Clone size and V and J calls were adopted from that table, with D and trimming inferred from the DNA. The sample lists about 7,500 clones; less than 85% were seen once.

This chain connects TRBV4-1 to TRBJ2-7; D not certain. This sequence was found in a human donor in a cohort sampled during active COVID-19. Sequenced material: peripheral blood. CDR3 coding DNA: TGCGCCAGCAGCACCGATCGGTCCTACGAGCAGTACTTC. Translating gives CASSTDRSYEQYF.